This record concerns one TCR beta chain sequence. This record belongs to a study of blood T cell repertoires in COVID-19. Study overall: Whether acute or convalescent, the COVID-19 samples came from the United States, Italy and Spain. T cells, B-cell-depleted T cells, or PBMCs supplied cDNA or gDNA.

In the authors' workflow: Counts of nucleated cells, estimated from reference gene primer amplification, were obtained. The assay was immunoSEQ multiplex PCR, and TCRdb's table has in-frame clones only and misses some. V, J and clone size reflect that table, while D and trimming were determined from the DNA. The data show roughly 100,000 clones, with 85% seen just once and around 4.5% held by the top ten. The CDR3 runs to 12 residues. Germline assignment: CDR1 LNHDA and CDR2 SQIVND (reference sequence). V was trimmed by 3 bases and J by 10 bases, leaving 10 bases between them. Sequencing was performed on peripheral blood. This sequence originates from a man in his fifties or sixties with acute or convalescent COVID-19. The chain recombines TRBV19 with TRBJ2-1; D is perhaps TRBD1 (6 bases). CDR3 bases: TGTGCCAGTAGTATTCCTCAGGGGGAGCAGTTCTTC. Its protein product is CASSIPQGEQFF.